Shown below are 7 T cell receptor beta chains from a single sample sequenced in a study of Graves' ophthalmopathy and Graves' hyperthyroidism. The study amplified TCR beta CDR3 regions using RNA transcripts. After a first-round RT-PCR with HTBI primers, a second-round multiplex PCR was run. Each CDR3 protein is one row after TCRdb ran MiXCR on the multiplex PCR reads. The sample yields approximately 1.2 million distinct CDR3 sequences, roughly 35% seen once. Sequencing was done on a sample of peripheral blood or thyroid tissue (not recorded which). These receptors were taken from an adult man with Graves' hyperthyroidism.

This clonotype was picked up a small number of times. A much more abundant neighbour one base away suggests this may be a read error. The chain couples TRBV15 to TRBJ1-5; D remains ambiguous. CDR3 size: 12 residues. V was cut by 8 bases and J by 2 bases, with 7 bases left in between. Germline CDR1 and CDR2: LNHNV and YYDKDF (reference sequence). The CDR3 DNA follows: TGTGCCACCCGGAGGGGCAATCAGCCCCAGCATTTT. It specifies CATRRGNQPQHF.

V is TRBV12-3 or TRBV12-4 and J is TRBJ1-4; unclear D gene. The CDR3 has 16 amino acids. V was shortened by 3 bases and J by 10 bases, with 21 bases between the two germline ends. DNA of the CDR3: TGTGCCAGCAGTTTCTCTCATGTCGGCTTTTCTGGAAAACTGTTTTTT. Protein: CASSFSHVGFSGKLFF.

The genes are TRBV30 and TRBJ2-7, with a weak D call TRBD1 (6 bases). Germline V gene lookup returns CDR1 GTSNPN and CDR2 SVGIG (reference sequence). V lost 5 bases and J 1 base, leaving 6 bases between the germline ends. This CDR3 is 11 amino acids long. Here the CDR3 reads CAWDRSYEQYF. Written as DNA, the CDR3 is TGTGCCTGGGACAGGTCCTACGAGCAGTACTTC.

A few counts support this clonotype. The CDR3 DNA is TGTGCCAGCAGCCCCAGCACGGGGGCGAACACCGGGGAGCTGTTTTTT. It is translated as CASSPSTGANTGELFF. This sequence joins TRBV7-6 and TRBJ2-2, with D possibly TRBD2 on 6 matching bases. The CDR3 totals 16 residues. The germline V and J ends were trimmed by 5 bases and 0 bases, with 13 bases remaining between them. Germline V gives CDR1 SGHVS, CDR2 FNYEAQ.

CDR3 coding DNA: TGCAGTGCTAGAAGGGCAGGGGGAGATAAGACCTACGAGCAGTACTTC. Amino acids: CSARRAGGDKTYEQYF. J is TRBJ2-7 and V is TRBV20-1, with TRBD1 matching 7 bases. Germline trimming cut 2 bases from V and 2 bases from J; bases unmatched to any gene: 12. Germline assignment: CDR1 DFQATT and CDR2 SNEGSKA (reference sequence). This CDR3 comprises 16 residues.

V and J are TRBV20-1 and TRBJ2-5, with a tentative D call TRBD2 (6 bases). Trimming pared 0 bases from V and 7 bases from J, leaving 9 bases between. Germline-derived CDR1 and CDR2 are DFQATT and SNEGSKA (reference sequence). The CDR3 extends over 12 amino acids. The CDR3 spells CSARDVGGTQYF. The CDR3 DNA follows: TGCAGTGCTAGAGACGTGGGGGGGACCCAGTACTTC.

The chain joins TRBV25-1 to TRBJ2-5, with 14 nucleotides matching TRBD2. The germline CDR1 and CDR2 sequences are MGHDK and SYGVNS. J was trimmed by 4 bases and V by 4 bases; bases with no gene match: 8. CDR3 size: 17 residues. DNA of the CDR3: TGTGCCAGCAGTGCTAGTAGACTAGCGGGGGGGCCAGAGACCCAGTACTTC. Its translation: CASSASRLAGGPETQYF.